This TCR beta chain emerged from a study of T cells in Graves' hyperthyroidism and ophthalmopathy. Study-wide context: Peripheral blood was secured at the point of initial diagnosis, before any treatment.

Study observations and caveats: For ophthalmopathy, model prediction preceded onset by a median approximately 6 months.

Based on clinical symptoms, serum thyroxine and TRAb, thyroid ultrasound and orbital computed tomography, diagnoses were reached. The PBMCs were taken from 10 ml of fresh peripheral blood. Template material for amplifying TCR beta CDR3 regions consisted of RNA transcripts. TCR CDR3 underwent first-round RT-PCR with the HTBI primer set. TCRdb independently ran MiXCR on the multiplex PCR reads; one entry per CDR3 protein. The sample has roughly 510,000 distinct CDR3 sequences, about a fifth seen once. This clonotype was seen more than once but under ten times. Its antigen is undetermined. This may be a read error: a much more frequent sequence differs by one nucleotide. The TCR sequence derives from a man between 18 and 35 years old with Graves' hyperthyroidism. Sequenced sample: blood.

The CDR3 DNA reads as TGTGCCAGCAGTTTACGGCAGTATGGCTACACCTTC. It specifies CASSLRQYGYTF. The rearrangement joins TRBV12-3 or TRBV12-4 to TRBJ1-2; D gene uncertain. There are 12 residues in the CDR3. Trimming stripped 2 bases from V and 5 bases from J, with 6 bases between.